These 9 T cell receptor beta chains share one sample of origin, sequenced in a study of T cells in Graves' hyperthyroidism and ophthalmopathy. Amplification of TCR beta CDR3 regions used RNA as the template. TCR CDR3 regions were first amplified by RT-PCR with HTBI primers. In TCRdb, the multiplex PCR reads were re-called with MiXCR into one record per CDR3 protein. The sample lists about 300,000 distinct CDR3 sequences; roughly 19% were seen once. The sequencing input was blood. These receptors came from a man aged 45 to 65 with Graves' ophthalmopathy.

In its sample, this clonotype was seen many times. V is TRBV20-1 and J is TRBJ2-2; 13 positions match TRBD2. The germline CDR1 and CDR2 sequences are DFQATT and SNEGSKA (reference sequence). J lost 5 bases, V lost 3 bases, and 6 bases had no gene match. The CDR3 covers 16 residues. CDR3 loop: CSARALAGGKTGELFF. CDR3 DNA sequence: TGCAGTGCTAGGGCACTAGCGGGAGGGAAAACCGGGGAGCTGTTTTTT.

The V call is TRBV5-5, the J call TRBJ1-1, with TRBD1 as a possible D gene (6 bases). The V gene lost 3 bases and the J gene lost 1 base, with 13 bases spanning the gap. The germline V gene has CDR1 SGHKS and CDR2 YYEKEE (reference sequence). The CDR3 sequence is 15 residues long. The CDR3 DNA reads TGTGCCAGCAGCTCCCTACTGGGGGCGAACACTGAAGCTTTCTTT. This gives the protein CASSSLLGANTEAFF.

This clonotype was seen a handful of times. This rearrangement joins TRBV5-5 to TRBJ1-1; D call uncertain. V lost 0 bases, J lost 3 bases, and 9 bases lay in between. The CDR3 is 14 amino acids. Germline V gives CDR1 SGHKS, CDR2 YYEKEE (reference sequence). The CDR3 bases are TGTGCCAGCAGCTTGGAGGCAACCTACACTGAAGCTTTCTTT. Its protein is CASSLEATYTEAFF.

The chain carries TRBV28 and TRBJ2-3; maybe TRBD2 (5 bases). CDR3 length equals 14 residues. Per germline, CDR1 MDHEN and CDR2 SYDVKM. V gave up 8 bases and J gave up 0 bases, with 12 bases separating them. This CDR3 reads CASLRAASTDTQYF. Here the CDR3 DNA reads TGTGCCAGCCTTCGAGCGGCTAGCACAGATACGCAGTATTTT.

This chain joins TRBV5-4 and TRBJ2-5; possibly TRBD2 for D (6 bases). The CDR3 sequence is 14 residues long. The germline CDR1 and CDR2 sequences are SGHNT and YYREEE (reference sequence). V lost 4 bases and J 7 bases, leaving 17 bases between the germline ends. Written as DNA, the CDR3 is TGTGCCAGCAGCCGGGACTCACAAGAGTGGACCCAGTACTTC. Its translation is CASSRDSQEWTQYF.

The J gene is TRBJ1-1, the V gene TRBV11-2, with D hard to call. Germline CDR1 and CDR2: SGHAT and FQNNGV. Trimming took off 0 bases at V and 5 bases at J, with 7 bases between the two ends. There are 13 residues in the CDR3. The CDR3 sequence is CASSLDDGTEAFF. Here the CDR3 DNA reads TGTGCCAGCAGCTTAGATGACGGGACTGAAGCTTTCTTT. Together with reference TRBV11-2 and TRBJ1-1, the CDR3 gives the full variable domain: EAGVAQSPRYKIIEKRQSVAFWCNPISGHATLYWYQQILGQGPKLLIQFQNNGVVDDSQLPKDRFSAERLKGVDSTLKIQPAKLEDSAVYLCASSLDDGTEAFFGQGTRLTVV.

V usage is TRBV7-2 and J usage is TRBJ1-5, with D perhaps matching TRBD1 (5 bases). CDR1 is SGHTA and CDR2 is FQGNSA in the germline V gene. The CDR3 loop spans 15 amino acids. Trimming left V 0 bases short and J 10 bases short, with 16 bases between. The CDR3 reads CASSLAPRGNGPQHF. The CDR3 bases are TGTGCCAGCAGCTTAGCGCCGCGGGGGAATGGCCCCCAGCATTTT.

This clonotype was counted only a few times. This rearrangement joins TRBV10-2 to TRBJ1-1; D remains ambiguous. Germline CDR1 reads WSHSY; CDR2 reads SAAADI. The CDR3 covers 13 residues. V dropped 5 bases and J dropped 4 bases, with 11 bases sitting between them. The CDR3 DNA is TGCGCCAGCAGTATAGGTTCCGGCACTGAAGCTTTCTTT. This codes for CASSIGSGTEAFF.

This clonotype has a handful of counts. V is TRBV7-6 and J is TRBJ1-2; D remains ambiguous. The CDR3 consists of 15 residues. V dropped 1 base and J dropped 5 bases, with 14 bases sitting between them. The germline V gene encodes CDR1 SGHVS and CDR2 FNYEAQ. CDR3 sequence (DNA): TGTGCCAGCAGCTTAGAGGCAGCTCAGCCGTATGGCTACACCTTC. Protein sequence: CASSLEAAQPYGYTF.